This T cell receptor beta chain was identified in a study of sequential checkpoint blockade in melanoma. Per the germline V gene, CDR1 is LNHDA and CDR2 is SQIVND (reference sequence). Trimming cost V 10 bases and J 5 bases, with 7 bases left between them. The CDR3 length is 10 residues. Treatment specified: randomized to nivolumab then ipilimumab (arm A) or the reverse (arm B). From thawed PBMCs, live CD3+CD8+ cells negative for CD19 and CD56 were sorted. Some clones are missing from TCRdb's copy, which holds only in-frame ones; the method was immunoSEQ multiplex PCR. This sample has about 21,000 clones; roughly 80% occur once, and the top ten carry around a tenth.

The rearrangement links TRBV19 to TRBJ2-3; TRBD2 is a possible D gene (5 bases). This TCR came from a human donor with melanoma. The sample here was CD8+ T cells sorted from blood (inferred from file names), taken from a patient given nivolumab and ipilimumab in sequence. The CDR3 DNA is TGTGCCACGGCGGGAGATACGCAGTATTTT. Protein: CATAGDTQYF.